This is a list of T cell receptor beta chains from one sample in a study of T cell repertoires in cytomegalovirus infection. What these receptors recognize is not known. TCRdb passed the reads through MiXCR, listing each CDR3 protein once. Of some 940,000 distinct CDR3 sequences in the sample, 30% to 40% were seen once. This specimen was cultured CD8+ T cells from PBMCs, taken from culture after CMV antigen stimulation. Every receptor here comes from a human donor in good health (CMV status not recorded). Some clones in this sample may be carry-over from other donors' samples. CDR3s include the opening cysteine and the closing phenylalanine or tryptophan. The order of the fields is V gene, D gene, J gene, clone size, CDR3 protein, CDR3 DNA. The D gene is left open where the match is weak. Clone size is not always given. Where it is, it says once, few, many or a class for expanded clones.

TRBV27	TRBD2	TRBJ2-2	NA	CASSLAGGMGGELFF	TGTGCCAGCAGCCTAGCGGGGGGTATGGGCGGGGAGCTGTTTTTT
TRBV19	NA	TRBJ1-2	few	CASSISRRAYGYTF	TGTGCCAGTAGTATCTCCCGCCGGGCCTATGGCTACACCTTC
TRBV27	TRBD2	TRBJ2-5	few	CASSLWGGGAGETQYF	TGTGCCAGCAGTTTATGGGGCGGGGGGGCCGGGGAGACCCAGTACTTC
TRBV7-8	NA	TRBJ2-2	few	CASSSMLTGELFF	TGTGCCAGCAGCTCTATGCTGACCGGGGAGCTGTTTTTT
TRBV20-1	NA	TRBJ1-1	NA	CSARDQDANTEAFF	TGCAGTGCTAGAGATCAGGACGCGAACACTGAAGCTTTCTTT
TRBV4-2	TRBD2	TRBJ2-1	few	CASSRTVSGGIFDNEQFF	TGTGCCAGCAGCCGGACTGTCAGCGGGGGAATTTTTGACAATGAGCAGTTCTTC
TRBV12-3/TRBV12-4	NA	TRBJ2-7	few	CASTTGTYLNEQYF	TGTGCCAGCACCACTGGGACCTACTTAAACGAGCAGTACTTC
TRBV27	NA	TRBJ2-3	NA	CASNIRDPYTDTQYF	TGTGCCAGCAACATCCGGGACCCATACACAGATACGCAGTATTTT
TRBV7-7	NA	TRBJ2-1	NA	CASSLADRLGDEQFF	TGTGCTAGCAGCTTAGCGGACAGGTTGGGGGATGAGCAGTTCTTC
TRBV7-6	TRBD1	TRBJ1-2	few	CASSLVQGSHYGYTF	TGTGCCAGCAGCTTAGTACAGGGGTCTCACTATGGCTACACCTTC
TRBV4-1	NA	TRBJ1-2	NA	CASSQASVGSGYTF	TGCGCCAGCAGCCAAGCCTCGGTAGGGTCTGGCTACACCTTC
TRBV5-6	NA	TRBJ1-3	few	CASSFGMVSSSGNTIYF	TGTGCCAGCAGCTTTGGCATGGTGTCTAGCTCTGGAAACACCATATATTTT
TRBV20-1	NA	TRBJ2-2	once	CSARDPYSTGELFF	TGCAGTGCTAGAGATCCATACAGCACCGGGGAGCTGTTTTTT
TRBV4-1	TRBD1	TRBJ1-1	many	CASSQRRDRGMNTEAFF	TGCGCCAGCAGCCAACGTCGCGACAGGGGGATGAACACTGAAGCTTTCTTT
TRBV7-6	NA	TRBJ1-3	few	CASSLPTGNTIYF	TGTGCCAGCAGCTTACCTACTGGAAACACCATATATTTT
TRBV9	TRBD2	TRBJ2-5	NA	CASSVSGQHETQYF	TGTGCCAGCAGCGTTAGCGGGCAGCACGAGACCCAGTACTTC
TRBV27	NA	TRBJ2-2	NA	CASSFHPGSTGELFF	TGTGCCAGCAGTTTTCACCCGGGGTCCACCGGGGAGCTGTTTTTT
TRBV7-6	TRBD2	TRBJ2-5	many	CASSLAVAGGPGETQYF	TGTGCCAGCAGCTTAGCCGTAGCGGGGGGCCCGGGGGAGACCCAGTACTTC
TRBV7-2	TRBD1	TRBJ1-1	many	CASSLGDRGLTEAFF	TGTGCCAGCAGCTTAGGGGACAGGGGGCTAACTGAAGCTTTCTTT
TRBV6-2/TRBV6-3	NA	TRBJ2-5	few	CATSLETQYF	TGTGCCACCTCCTTGGAGACCCAGTACTTC
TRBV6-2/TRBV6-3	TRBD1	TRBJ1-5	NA	CATGQGGNQPQHF	TGTGCCACAGGACAGGGCGGCAATCAGCCCCAGCATTTT
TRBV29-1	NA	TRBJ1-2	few	CSVEDRLTGPREGYTF	TGCAGCGTTGAAGATCGTTTAACAGGGCCGCGTGAGGGCTACACCTTC
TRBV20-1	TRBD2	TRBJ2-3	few	CSARNRGGTDTQYF	TGCAGTGCTAGAAATCGGGGGGGCACAGATACGCAGTATTTT
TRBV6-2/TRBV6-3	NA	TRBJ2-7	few	CASSSGRRTQTLGVTYEQYF	TGTGCCAGCAGTAGCGGACGGAGAACACAAACCCTAGGGGTTACCTACGAGCAGTACTTC
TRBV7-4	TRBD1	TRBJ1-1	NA	CASSPPRQGVMGTEAFF	TGTGCCAGCAGCCCGCCCAGACAGGGGGTGATGGGGACTGAAGCTTTCTTT
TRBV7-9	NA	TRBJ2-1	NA	CASSLGPDSYNEQFF	TGTGCCAGCAGCTTAGGACCGGACTCCTACAATGAGCAGTTCTTC
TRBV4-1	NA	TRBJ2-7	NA	CASSQVSGREQYF	TGCGCCAGCAGCCAAGTTTCGGGTCGGGAGCAGTACTTC
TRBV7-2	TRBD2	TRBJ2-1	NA	CASSLGGGSPRQFF	TGTGCCAGCAGCTTAGGGGGGGGGTCCCCTCGGCAGTTCTTC
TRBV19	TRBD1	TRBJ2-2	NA	CASTKGTGGWAGELFF	TGTGCCAGTACTAAGGGTACAGGGGGCTGGGCCGGGGAGCTGTTTTTT